This TCR beta chain was identified in a study of CD4 T cells in relation to SARS-CoV-2 and coronaviruses. Background on the study: PBMCs were cultured with antigen for roughly 11 days before TCR beta sequencing. Of the patients, about 8 were male, a few female, two Hispanic. Whole-study findings and limits: Compared with monoreactive clones, crossreactive clones showed significantly weaker SARS-CoV-2 expansion.

As concerns this clone: Its antigen remains unknown.

Here immunoSEQ multiplex PCR was the method, and the copy in TCRdb shows in-frame clones only, minus some. The repertoire includes 36,000 or so clones, more than 60% of them detected once, and approximately 2.8% sits in the top ten. For nine to ten days, roughly 10^5 sorted CD4+ cells grew with T cell-depleted PBMCs and CEF. The source of this sequence is an adult with COVID-19. The source material was memory CD4+ T cells from PBMCs, cultured in vitro.

CDR3 nucleotides: TGTGCCACCAGTGACAAACTAGCGGGAACGGATTACAATGAGCAGTTCTTC. It is translated as CATSDKLAGTDYNEQFF. This chain joins TRBV24-1 and TRBJ2-1; 10 bases line up with TRBD2. With 4 bases clipped from V and 4 bases from J, the junction kept 9 bases outside the gene matches. This CDR3 comprises 17 residues. In germline, CDR1 is KGHDR, CDR2 SFDVKD.